These 22 T cell receptor beta chains share one sample of origin, sequenced in a study of tumor-infiltrating lymphocytes in primary liver carcinoma. Out of unsorted whole blood came the blood RNA, and germline DNA was extracted as well. The input was 450 to 500 ng total RNA; TCR beta cDNA was made from it with a constant-region primer. Employing slightly modified ARM-PCR, three nested multiplex PCR rounds were run, and these gave rise to the TCR beta libraries. With TRBV1-TRBV30 forward primers and a C-beta reverse primer, the first two PCR rounds were run for roughly 10 cycles each. Using its own MiXCR run on the multiplex PCR reads, TCRdb lists one record per CDR3 protein. The repertoire holds more than 150,000 distinct CDR3 sequences, approximately 60% seen once, with approximately 70% in the top ten. Sequenced material: peripheral blood. These receptors were collected from a man aged 40-55 years with primary liver carcinoma and hepatitis B virus infection.

In its sample, this clonotype was seen many times. The V gene is TRBV12-3 or TRBV12-4, the J gene TRBJ1-5; the D gene is possibly TRBD1 (6 bases). The CDR3 is made up of 15 amino acids. V lost 3 bases and J lost 0, with 9 bases in between. The CDR3 region has the DNA TGTGCCAGCAGTTTCCAGGGGTATAGCAATCAGCCCCAGCATTTT. This gives the protein CASSFQGYSNQPQHF.

The table lists this clonotype with a count of one. The chain recombines TRBV20-1 with TRBJ2-1; D is possibly TRBD2 (5 bases). The V end was cut by 1 base, the J end by 7 bases, with 14 bases between. Looked up from germline, CDR1 is DFQATT and CDR2 is SNEGSKA (reference sequence). The CDR3 covers 14 residues. The CDR3 region is CSARVTTRGNEQFF. The CDR3 nucleotides read TGCAGTGCTAGAGTCACAACTAGAGGGAATGAGCAGTTCTTC.

At least ten counts were recorded for this clonotype. The gene calls are TRBV29-1 and TRBJ2-4; a weak D match, TRBD2 (7 bases). The CDR3 runs 14 residues. V lost 7 bases, J lost 6 bases, and 19 bases lay in between. The germline CDR1 and CDR2 sequences are SQVTM and ANQGSEA. CDR3 DNA: TGCAGCGCTGTCAGGGGAGGGCCTGGAAACATTCAGTACTTC. It translates to CSAVRGGPGNIQYF. The complete variable domain, with remaining parts taken from reference TRBV29-1 and TRBJ2-4, reads SAVISQKPSRDICQRGTSLTIQCQVDSQVTMMFWYRQQPGQSLTLIATANQGSEATYESGFVIDKFPISRPNLTFSTLTVSNMSPEDSSIYLCSAVRGGPGNIQYFGAGTRLSVL.

On this clonotype itself: A much bigger clone sits one base away, suggesting this may be a read error. The V call is TRBV10-3, the J call TRBJ2-1; D possibly corresponds to TRBD2 (5 bases). CDR3 length equals 17 residues. From germline, CDR1 is ENHRY and CDR2 SYGVKD. V lost 5 bases, J lost 0 bases, and 17 bases lay in between. CDR3 DNA: TGTGCCATCAGTACCTCCGCACGAGGGAGCTCCTACAATGAGCAGTTCTTC. It yields the protein CAISTSARGSSYNEQFF.

This rearrangement joins TRBV28 to TRBJ1-5, with D unclear. CDR3 length: 14 residues. Trimming pared 2 bases from V and 3 bases from J, leaving 8 bases between. Germline-derived CDR1 and CDR2 are MDHEN and SYDVKM. The CDR3 bases are TGTGCCAGCAGTTTAGGGTCAGTCAATCAGCCCCAGCATTTT. Protein product: CASSLGSVNQPQHF. The whole variable domain, remainder taken from reference TRBV28 and TRBJ1-5, is DVKVTQSSRYLVKRTGEKVFLECVQDMDHENMFWYRQDPGLGLRLIYFSYDVKMKEKGDIPEGYSVSREKKERFSLILESASTNQTSMYLCASSLGSVNQPQHFGDGTRLSIL.

As concerns this clonotype: This may come from a read error, since a much larger clone is one base off. This rearrangement joins TRBV11-2 to TRBJ1-1; a weak D match, TRBD1 (5 bases). The germline V gene has CDR1 SGHAT and CDR2 FQNNGV. The CDR3 loop spans 14 amino acids. The CDR3 region has the DNA TGTGCCAACAGCTTAGTTAGGGGAGACACTGAAGCTTTCTTT. Translated: CANSLVRGDTEAFF.

In its sample, this clonotype was seen once. The J gene is TRBJ1-1, the V gene TRBV7-8, with D tentatively TRBD1 (5 bases). Germline V gene sequence: CDR1 SGHVS, CDR2 FQNEAQ. V lost 4 bases to trimming and J lost 4 bases, with 13 bases between them. The CDR3 covers 14 residues. CDR3 sequence: CASSSSPGGTEAFF. The CDR3 bases are TGTGCCAGCAGCTCGTCACCCGGGGGCACTGAAGCTTTCTTT.

This clonotype appeared a few times. The chain uses TRBV11-2 and TRBJ2-7; D might be TRBD2 (6 bases). The germline CDR1 and CDR2 sequences are SGHAT and FQNNGV. Trimming stripped 5 bases from V and 5 bases from J, with 19 bases between. The CDR3 runs 15 residues. CDR3 amino acids: CASSRVGTGSDEQYF. The CDR3 nucleotides read TGTGCCAGCAGCAGGGTGGGGACTGGGTCGGACGAGCAGTACTTC. The entire variable domain, with the rest obtained from reference TRBV11-2 and TRBJ2-7, is as follows: EAGVAQSPRYKIIEKRQSVAFWCNPISGHATLYWYQQILGQGPKLLIQFQNNGVVDDSQLPKDRFSAERLKGVDSTLKIQPAKLEDSAVYLCASSRVGTGSDEQYFGPGTRLTVT.

The chain uses TRBV5-1 and TRBJ2-7; TRBD2 matches at 11 bases. In germline, CDR1 is SGHRS, CDR2 YFSETQ. This CDR3 contains 15 residues. J lost 4 bases, V lost 1 base, and 4 bases had no gene match. CDR3 sequence reads: CASSLNLAGGYEQYF. The DNA of the CDR3 is TGCGCCAGCAGCTTGAACCTAGCGGGAGGTTACGAGCAGTACTTC. Full variable domain (missing parts from reference TRBV5-1 and TRBJ2-7): KAGVTQTPRYLIKTRGQQVTLSCSPISGHRSVSWYQQTPGQGLQFLFEYFSETQRNKGNFPGRFSGRQFSNSRSEMNVSTLELGDSALYLCASSLNLAGGYEQYFGPGTRLTVT.

The count of this clonotype is one. One end of the junction is discordant with germline, which a read error may explain. This sequence joins TRBV6-5 and TRBJ2-5, with D perhaps TRBD2 (6 bases). The CDR3 runs to 15 residues. Germline CDR1 and CDR2: MNHEY and SVGAGI. For the CDR3, the DNA is TGTACCAGCAGTTACACAGCGGGCCCCCAAGAGACCCAGTACTTC. It yields the protein CTSSYTAGPQETQYF.

Turning to this clonotype: Mismatch with germline at one junction end may stem from a read error. The chain joins TRBV6-1 to TRBJ1-5; D gene unclear. The CDR3 loop spans 15 amino acids. Germline CDR1 reads MNHNS; CDR2 reads SASEGT. In DNA form, the CDR3 reads TGTACCAGCAGTGAAGGGATCTGGGGAGATCAGCCCCAGCATTTT. Protein product: CTSSEGIWGDQPQHF.

This rearrangement joins TRBV6-6 to TRBJ2-1, with D uncertain. The germline V gene encodes CDR1 MNHNY and CDR2 SVGAGI (reference sequence). The CDR3 is 13 residues long. V was trimmed by 6 bases and J by 9 bases, leaving 15 bases between them. CDR3 coding DNA: TGTGCCAGCAGCACTGGTTCCTTCAGTGAGCAGTTCTTC. Translating gives CASSTGSFSEQFF.

V gene TRBV10-3 combines with J gene TRBJ2-1; D uncertain. V gave up 0 bases and J gave up 6 bases, with 6 bases separating them. Germline V lookup: CDR1 ENHRY, CDR2 SYGVKD. The CDR3 loop spans 13 amino acids. The CDR3 bases are TGTGCCATCAGTGAGTCTGGGCTCAATGAGCAGTTCTTC. It encodes CAISESGLNEQFF.

In regard to this clonotype: A read error may be the cause here, since a much bigger clone is one base away. The chain has TRBV11-3 and TRBJ2-2; 9 bases align to TRBD1. Germline CDR1 SGHNT, CDR2 YENEEA. The CDR3 extends over 15 amino acids. J gave up 1 base and V 7 bases, and 4 bases lay outside the gene matches. CDR3 nucleotides: TGTGCCAGCACCTCGGGACAGGGGAACACCGGGGAGCTGTTTTTT. Translated: CASTSGQGNTGELFF.

At least ten counts were recorded for this clonotype. V gene TRBV11-2 combines with J gene TRBJ2-7; 8 positions match TRBD2. J lost 4 bases, V lost 0 bases, and 8 bases had no gene match. Germline CDR1 is SGHAT and CDR2 is FQNNGV. The CDR3 runs 16 residues. The CDR3 DNA reads as TGTGCCAGCAGCTTAGACTACGGGACTAGATATTACGAGCAGTACTTC. Encoded protein: CASSLDYGTRYYEQYF.

This clonotype was picked up many times. This chain links TRBV29-1 with TRBJ2-5; 12 bases agree with TRBD1. CDR3 length: 16 residues. V lost 1 base and J lost 4; bases outside the gene matches: 7. Germline CDR1 SQVTM, CDR2 ANQGSEA. The CDR3 reads CSVEGPGTGGGETQYF. The CDR3 DNA reads TGCAGCGTTGAAGGACCCGGGACAGGGGGCGGAGAGACCCAGTACTTC.

CDR3 residues: CASSSEMSSYERYF. The CDR3 DNA sequence: TGTGCCAGCAGCTCAGAGATGAGCTCCTACGAGCGATACTTC. The chain is built from TRBV11-2 and TRBJ2-7; D is undetermined. Germline-derived CDR1 and CDR2 are SGHAT and FQNNGV. V lost 4 bases to trimming and J lost 13 bases, with 23 bases between them. The CDR3 extends over 14 amino acids.

Of note for this clonotype: Just one base apart from a much larger clone, this may be a read error. The chain joins TRBV11-3 to TRBJ2-2; the match to TRBD1 covers 8 bases. J lost 6 bases, V lost 6 bases, and 6 bases had no gene match. CDR1 is SGHNT and CDR2 is YENEEA in the germline V gene. The CDR3 is 14 residues long. The CDR3 spells CASRGDRGAGELFF. The CDR3 nucleotides read TGTGCCAGCAGGGGAGACAGGGGCGCCGGGGAGCTGTTTTTT. The full variable domain, with the rest looked up from reference TRBV11-3 and TRBJ2-2, is EAGVVQSPRYKIIEKKQPVAFWCNPISGHNTLYWYLQNLGQGPELLIRYENEEAVDDSQLPKDRFSAERLKGVDSTLKIQPAELGDSAVYLCASRGDRGAGELFFGEGSRLTVL.

Of note for this clonotype: The junction departs from the called germline gene at one end, perhaps through a read error. The V call is TRBV7-9, the J call TRBJ2-7, with a tentative D call TRBD2 (6 bases). This CDR3 comprises 14 residues. CDR1 SEHNR and CDR2 FQNEAQ come from the germline V gene (reference sequence). The CDR3 loop is CASSLTRGSYGQYF. CDR3 nucleotides: TGTGCCAGCAGCCTGACTAGAGGATCCTACGGGCAGTACTTC.

This clonotype was observed a handful of times. The chain employs TRBV12-3 or TRBV12-4 and TRBJ2-5; D remains ambiguous. The CDR3 consists of 13 residues. V was cut by 8 bases and J by 3 bases, with 13 bases left in between. CDR3: CASRASFEETQYF. DNA for the CDR3: TGTGCCAGCCGAGCTTCGTTCGAAGAGACCCAGTACTTC.

The chain uses TRBV6-2 or TRBV6-3 and TRBJ1-2; no firm D call. The CDR3 contains 13 residues. Germline V gives CDR1 MNHEY, CDR2 SVGEGT. Trimming cost V 0 bases and J 2 bases, with 4 bases left between them. Written as DNA, the CDR3 is TGTGCCAGCAGTTACTCGGCGAACTATGGCTACACCTTC. Translated: CASSYSANYGYTF.

This clonotype showed up just a few times. The genes are TRBV6-1 and TRBJ1-6; a possible D gene is TRBD1 (6 bases). This CDR3 has 16 residues. Deletions cut 4 bases from V and 9 bases from J, with 19 bases between. CDR1 and CDR2 (germline): MNHNS, SASEGT. CDR3 sequence reads: CASSGPGQPSGSPLHF. Here the CDR3 DNA reads TGTGCCAGCAGTGGGCCTGGACAGCCGTCCGGTTCACCCCTCCACTTT.